The text below deals with one T cell receptor beta chain. Its antigen is currently unknown. Trimming took off 0 bases at V and 4 bases at J, with 11 bases between the two ends. CDR1 and CDR2 from the germline V gene are SGDLS and YYNGEE. CDR3 length: 14 amino acids. Lesional scalp tissue (obtained by punch biopsy) and peripheral blood were collected from alopecia areata patients. CD4+ and CD8+ T cells were sorted from PBMCs stained for CD3, CD4 and CD8. The data are from a study of CD8+ T cells in alopecia areata. Once RNA had been extracted, it was reverse transcribed into cDNA to act as the sequencing template. TCRdb's copy holds only in-frame clones and misses some; the assay was immunoSEQ multiplex PCR. Of roughly 64,000 clones in the sample, 44% were seen once. Regarding the study as a whole: Researchers report lesional scalp, most notably alopecia totalis/universalis, outstripped normal scalp in clonality.

Sequencing input: NKG2D-low CD8+ T cells sorted from blood. The sequence derives from a human donor with alopecia areata. The rearrangement uses TRBV9 and TRBJ2-7; D might be TRBD1 (5 bases). In DNA form, the CDR3 reads TGTGCCAGCAGCGTAGAGGCAAAGGGGTACGAGCAGTACTTC. Translation gives CASSVEAKGYEQYF.